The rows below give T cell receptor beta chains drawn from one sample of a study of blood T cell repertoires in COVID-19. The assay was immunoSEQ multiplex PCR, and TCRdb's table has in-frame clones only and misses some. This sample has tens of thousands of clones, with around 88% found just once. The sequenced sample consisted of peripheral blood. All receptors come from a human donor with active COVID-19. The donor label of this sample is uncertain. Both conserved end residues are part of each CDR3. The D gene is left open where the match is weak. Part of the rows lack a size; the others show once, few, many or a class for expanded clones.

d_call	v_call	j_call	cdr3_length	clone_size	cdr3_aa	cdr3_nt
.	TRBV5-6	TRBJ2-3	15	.	CASSSVRQGGDTQYF	TGTGCCAGCAGCAGTGTTAGGCAGGGAGGTGATACGCAGTATTTT
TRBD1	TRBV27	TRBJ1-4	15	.	CASSSQGAIDEKLFF	TGTGCCAGCAGCTCACAGGGGGCGATTGACGAAAAACTGTTTTTT
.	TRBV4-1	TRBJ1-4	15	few	CASRNSDGAGEKLFF	TGCGCCAGCAGAAACAGCGATGGGGCTGGGGAAAAACTGTTTTTT
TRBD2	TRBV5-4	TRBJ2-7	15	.	CASSSSGRGSYEQYF	TGTGCCAGCAGCAGCAGCGGGAGAGGATCCTACGAGCAGTACTTC
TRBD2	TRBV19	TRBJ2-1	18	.	CASSILPIERGENNEQFF	TGTGCCAGTAGTATCCTTCCTATTGAGCGGGGAGAGAACAATGAGCAGTTCTTC
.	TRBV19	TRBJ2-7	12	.	CASSQGLGEQYF	TGTGCCAGTAGTCAGGGGCTGGGCGAGCAGTACTTC
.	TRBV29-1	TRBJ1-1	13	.	CSVCGGAGTEAFF	TGCAGCGTGTGCGGGGGCGCGGGTACTGAAGCTTTCTTT
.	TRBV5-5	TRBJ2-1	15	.	CASSLGRGTYNEQFF	TGTGCCAGCAGCTTGGGCAGGGGCACCTACAATGAGCAGTTCTTC
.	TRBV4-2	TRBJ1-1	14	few	CASSQDRLQTKAFF	TGTGCCAGCAGCCAAGATAGGCTACAGACCAAAGCTTTCTTT
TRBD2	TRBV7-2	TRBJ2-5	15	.	CASSLAGGVRETQYF	TGTGCCAGCAGCTTAGCTGGGGGGGTTCGGGAGACCCAGTACTTC
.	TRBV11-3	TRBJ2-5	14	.	CASSLGARRETQYF	TGTGCCAGCAGCTTAGGGGCGAGAAGGGAGACCCAGTACTTC
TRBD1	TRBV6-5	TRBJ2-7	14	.	CASRGIPTDRGEYF	TGTGCCAGCAGAGGCATCCCAACCGACAGGGGGGAGTACTTC
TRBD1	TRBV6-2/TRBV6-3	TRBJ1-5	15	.	CASSWGTDSNQPQHF	TGTGCCAGCAGTTGGGGGACAGATAGCAATCAGCCCCAGCATTTT
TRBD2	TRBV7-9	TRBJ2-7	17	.	CASSPWTSGRSTYEQYF	TGTGCCAGCAGCCCGTGGACTAGCGGGAGATCGACCTACGAGCAGTACTTC
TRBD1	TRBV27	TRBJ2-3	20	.	CASSLSVGIRQGRKGDTQYF	TGTGCCAGCAGTTTGTCCGTTGGAATACGACAGGGGAGAAAAGGGGATACGCAGTATTTT
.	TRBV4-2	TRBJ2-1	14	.	CASSTSSGWPEQFF	TGTGCCAGCAGCACATCCTCAGGCTGGCCTGAGCAGTTCTTC
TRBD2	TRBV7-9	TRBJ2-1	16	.	CASSLGLAGTYNEQFF	TGTGCCAGCAGCTTAGGGCTAGCGGGAACCTACAATGAGCAGTTCTTC
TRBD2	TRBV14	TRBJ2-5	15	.	CASSQLRGDQETQYF	TGTGCCAGCAGCCAACTCCGGGGGGACCAAGAGACCCAGTACTTC
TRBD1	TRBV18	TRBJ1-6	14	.	CASSSDRDNSPLHF	TGTGCCAGCTCATCCGACAGGGATAATTCACCCCTCCACTTT
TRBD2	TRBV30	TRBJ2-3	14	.	CAWSGGLAQDTQYF	TGTGCCTGGAGTGGCGGACTAGCCCAAGATACGCAGTATTTT
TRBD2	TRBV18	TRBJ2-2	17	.	CASSPLQAGDRAGELFF	TGTGCCAGCTCACCTCTCCAAGCGGGAGATCGGGCCGGGGAGCTGTTTTTT
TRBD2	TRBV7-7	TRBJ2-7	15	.	CASSLGAGGTYEQYF	TGTGCTAGCAGCTTGGGAGCGGGAGGAACCTACGAGCAGTACTTC
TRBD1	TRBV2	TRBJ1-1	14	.	CASSDWDRGISAFF	TGTGCCAGCAGTGATTGGGACAGGGGAATTTCCGCTTTCTTT
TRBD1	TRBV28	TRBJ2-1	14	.	CASSIQGAYNEQFF	TGTGCCAGCAGTATCCAGGGGGCATATAATGAGCAGTTCTTC
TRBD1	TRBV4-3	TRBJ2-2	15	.	CASSQERQGVGELFF	TGCGCCAGCAGCCAAGAAAGACAGGGGGTCGGGGAGCTGTTTTTT
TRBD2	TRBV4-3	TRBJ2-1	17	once	CASSQTSGSYGGLEQFF	TGCGCCAGCAGCCAGACTAGCGGATCCTATGGGGGATTGGAGCAGTTCTTC
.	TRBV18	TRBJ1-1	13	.	CASSQAGNTEAFF	TGTGCCAGCTCACAGGCGGGAAACACTGAAGCTTTCTTT
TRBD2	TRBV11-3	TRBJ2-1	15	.	CASSLGGLAANEQFF	TGTGCCAGCAGCTTAGGGGGACTAGCAGCGAATGAGCAGTTCTTC
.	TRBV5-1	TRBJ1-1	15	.	CASSLEGGVNTEAFF	TGCGCCAGCAGCTTGGAGGGAGGGGTCAACACTGAAGCTTTCTTT
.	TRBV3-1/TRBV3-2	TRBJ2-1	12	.	CASSQYGLEQFF	TGTGCCAGCAGCCAATATGGACTAGAGCAGTTCTTC
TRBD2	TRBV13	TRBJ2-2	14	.	CASSPRTRAGELFF	TGTGCCAGCAGCCCCCGGACTAGGGCCGGGGAGCTGTTTTTT
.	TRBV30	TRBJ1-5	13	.	CAWSTGSHQPQHF	TGTGCCTGGAGCACAGGGTCCCATCAGCCCCAGCATTTT
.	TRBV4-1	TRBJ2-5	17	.	CASSQAPDTPYQETQYF	TGCGCCAGCAGCCAGGCCCCAGATACCCCGTACCAAGAGACCCAGTACTTC
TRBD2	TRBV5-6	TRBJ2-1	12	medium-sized	CASSWDYYEQFF	TGTGCCAGCAGCTGGGACTATTATGAGCAGTTCTTC
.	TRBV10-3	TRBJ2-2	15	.	CAISDRDSDTGELFF	TGTGCCATCAGTGACAGGGATTCGGACACCGGGGAGCTGTTTTTT
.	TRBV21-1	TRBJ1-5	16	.	CASSNLKGARDQPQHF	TGTGCCAGCAGCAATCTTAAGGGGGCACGGGATCAGCCCCAGCATTTT
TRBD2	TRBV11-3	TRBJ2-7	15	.	CASSFGSGTSYEQYF	TGTGCCAGCAGCTTCGGTAGCGGGACCTCTTACGAGCAGTACTTC
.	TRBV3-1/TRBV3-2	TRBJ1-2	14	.	CASSPPGTPYGYTF	TGTGCCAGCAGCCCACCCGGGACACCCTATGGCTACACCTTC
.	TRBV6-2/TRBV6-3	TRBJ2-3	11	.	CASSYGDRQYF	TGTGCCAGCAGTTACGGTGATAGGCAGTATTTT
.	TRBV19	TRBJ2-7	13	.	CASSTDIFYEQYF	TGTGCCAGTAGTACCGACATCTTCTACGAGCAGTACTTC
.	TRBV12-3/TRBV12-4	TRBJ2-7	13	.	CASSFGTTGEQYF	TGTGCCAGCAGCTTCGGGACAACGGGAGAGCAGTACTTC
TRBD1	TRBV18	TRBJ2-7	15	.	CASSPRDRADYEQYF	TGTGCCAGCTCACCAAGGGACAGGGCGGACTACGAGCAGTACTTC
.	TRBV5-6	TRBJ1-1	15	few	CASSPDQGLNTEAFF	TGTGCCAGCAGCCCTGATCAGGGGTTAAACACTGAAGCTTTCTTT
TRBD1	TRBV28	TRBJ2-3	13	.	CASSLSGGYTQYF	TGTGCCAGCAGTTTATCAGGGGGCTATACGCAGTATTTT
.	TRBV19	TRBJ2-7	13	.	CATSTITGPEQYF	TGTGCCACCAGCACTATAACGGGTCCAGAGCAGTACTTC
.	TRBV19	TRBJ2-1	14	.	CASSSNLRENEQFF	TGTGCCAGTAGTTCAAACCTGCGAGAGAATGAGCAGTTCTTC
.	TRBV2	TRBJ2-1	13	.	CASSEANRGEQFF	TGTGCCAGCAGTGAAGCGAACCGGGGGGAGCAGTTCTTC
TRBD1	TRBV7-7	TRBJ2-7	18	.	CASSPPPPRDRGTYEQYF	TGTGCTAGCAGCCCCCCCCCTCCCCGGGACAGGGGCACCTACGAGCAGTACTTC
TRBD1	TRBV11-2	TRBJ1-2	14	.	CASSQDRGGDGYTF	TGTGCCAGCAGCCAAGACAGGGGGGGTGATGGCTACACCTTC
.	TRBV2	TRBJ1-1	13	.	CASSQILNTEAFF	TGTGCCAGCAGCCAGATTCTGAACACTGAAGCTTTCTTT
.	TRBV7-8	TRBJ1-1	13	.	CASSLRAEVGAFF	TGTGCCAGCAGTCTGAGGGCAGAGGTTGGAGCTTTCTTT
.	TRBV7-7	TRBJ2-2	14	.	CASSQDTYTGELFF	TGTGCTAGCAGCCAGGACACCTACACCGGGGAGCTGTTTTTT
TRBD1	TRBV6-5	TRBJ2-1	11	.	CASSNDRVEFF	TGTGCCAGCAGTAACGACAGGGTGGAGTTCTTC
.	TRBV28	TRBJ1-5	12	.	CASSTGVQPQHF	TGTGCCAGCAGTACGGGGGTACAGCCCCAGCATTTT
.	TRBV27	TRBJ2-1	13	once	CASSPGTSSSEFF	TGTGCCAGCAGTCCCGGGACTTCGTCCTCTGAGTTCTTC
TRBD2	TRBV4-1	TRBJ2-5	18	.	CASSQERVAGTGEETQYF	TGCGCCAGCAGCCAAGAGCGAGTAGCGGGGACGGGGGAAGAGACCCAGTACTTC